Each of the 22 T cell receptor beta chains below was sequenced from the same sample in a study of blood T cells in healthy people across ages (dated by TCRdb to 2014 to 2015). Libraries came from 5' RACE. The sample was run on an Illumina HiSeq 2500. The second PCR ran for roughly 7 to 11 cycles and used a J-beta primer mix along with a sample-barcoded 5' primer. The public reads were run again by TCRdb, first through fastp at Q25 and then through MiXCR, and only productive beta chains were kept. Records with the same CDR3 protein are collapsed into one entry carrying the most frequent genes and DNA. Here the sample has over 500,000 distinct CDR3 sequences; about 29% occur a single time. The top ten constitute 3% to 4% of the sample. These data were also reused for a study on T cells of mothers and their children.

Sequencing was done on a sample of blood. The receptor set was obtained from a boy younger than 10 in good health.

The chain is built from TRBV5-1 and TRBJ2-2; D may correspond to TRBD1 or TRBD2 (5 bases each). The germline gives CDR1 SGHRS, CDR2 YFSETQ. This CDR3 comprises 15 residues. With 3 bases removed from V and 3 bases from J, the gap between germline ends came to 12 bases. The DNA of the CDR3 is TGCGCCAGCAGCTCCCCTGAGGGGTACACCGGGGAGCTGTTTTTT. This translates into CASSSPEGYTGELFF.

There are many counts of this clonotype. This chain joins TRBV7-8 and TRBJ2-5, with TRBD2 matching 10 bases. The CDR3 extends over 16 amino acids. Germline V CDR1 and CDR2: SGHVS, FQNEAQ. Trimming removed 6 bases from V and 2 bases from J; junction bases left unmatched: 9. CDR3 amino acids: CASREYSSGGQETQYF. The CDR3 DNA reads TGTGCCAGCAGGGAATACTCTAGCGGGGGACAAGAGACCCAGTACTTC.

This clonotype was found a few times. The rearrangement joins TRBV6-5 to TRBJ2-5; D could derive from TRBD1 or TRBD2 (5 bases each). V was shortened by 5 bases and J by 0 bases, with 13 bases between the two germline ends. The V gene's germline CDR1 is MNHEY and CDR2 SVGAGI. This CDR3 has 15 residues. The CDR3 loop reads CASSGLGANQETQYF. For the CDR3, the DNA is TGTGCCAGCAGTGGACTCGGGGCCAACCAAGAGACCCAGTACTTC.

CDR3 amino acids: CSASYYNEQFF. In nucleotides, the CDR3 is TGCAGCGCCTCATACTACAATGAGCAGTTCTTC. J is TRBJ2-1 and V is TRBV29-1; no clear D. This CDR3 region has 11 residues. Germline V CDR1 and CDR2: SQVTM, ANQGSEA. Trimming cost V 7 bases and J 3 bases, with 7 bases left between them.

The chain links TRBV10-2 to TRBJ2-5; D unclear. TRBJ2-7 matches the DNA end more closely, so the J call is doubtful. This CDR3 has 12 residues. The germline CDR1 and CDR2 sequences are WSHSY and SAAADI. The CDR3 DNA follows: TGCGCCAGCAGTGGGGGTAAACACGAGCAGTACTTC. Translation: CASSGGKHEQYF.

At least ten counts were recorded for this clonotype. This chain joins TRBV10-3 and TRBJ2-4; 7 bases line up with TRBD2. The germline gives CDR1 ENHRY, CDR2 SYGVKD. CDR3 length equals 15 residues. The V segment lost 2 bases and the J segment 4 bases; nucleotides outside the gene matches: 5. The CDR3 sequence is CAISEGGGTKNIQYF. CDR3 DNA sequence: TGTGCCATCAGTGAGGGGGGGGGTACAAAAAACATTCAGTACTTC.

V usage is TRBV27 and J usage is TRBJ2-5; 9 bases agree with TRBD1. The assigned J gene may be wrong: the sequence end matches TRBJ2-1 better. Germline-derived CDR1 and CDR2 are MNHEY and SMNVEV (reference sequence). The CDR3 totals 16 residues. The CDR3 sequence is CASTLRGTGRYNEQFF. CDR3 DNA: TGTGCCAGCACCCTGCGAGGGACAGGGAGATACAATGAGCAGTTCTTC.

The chain combines TRBV19 with TRBJ2-1, with 12 nucleotides matching TRBD2. Germline V lookup: CDR1 LNHDA, CDR2 SQIVND (reference sequence). CDR3 length: 16 amino acids. With 7 bases clipped from V and 7 bases from J, the junction kept 11 bases outside the gene matches. The CDR3 spells CASTDTGLAGSNEQFF. The CDR3, as DNA: TGTGCCAGTACCGATACCGGACTAGCGGGGTCGAATGAGCAGTTCTTC.

This clonotype was observed a handful of times. The rearrangement joins TRBV7-6 to TRBJ2-5, with TRBD1 matching over 10 bases. The CDR3 consists of 19 residues. With V trimmed by 3 bases and J by 2 bases, 15 bases remained unmatched. The germline CDR1 and CDR2 sequences are SGHVS and FNYEAQ. Here the CDR3 reads CASSLPLTGGVSIQETQYF. DNA of the CDR3: TGTGCCAGCAGCTTGCCCCTGACAGGGGGCGTTAGTATTCAAGAGACCCAGTACTTC.

This clonotype showed up just a few times. The chain uses TRBV12-3 or TRBV12-4 and TRBJ2-5, with 12 bases that match TRBD2. The CDR3 contains 15 residues. Trimming took 5 bases from V and 2 from J; bases not matched to a gene: 3. The CDR3 bases are TGTGCCAGCAGTATCCTAGCGGGAGGGCAAGAGACCCAGTACTTC. Translating gives CASSILAGGQETQYF.

This clonotype turned up a few times. This sequence may be a read error, since a much larger clone differs from it by one base. The chain recombines TRBV10-2 with TRBJ2-5; tentatively, D is TRBD2 (6 bases). This CDR3 region has 13 residues. Germline V CDR1 and CDR2: WSHSY, SAAADI. V lost 4 bases and J lost 9, with 15 bases in between. The CDR3 loop reads CASSGSSWEAQYF. CDR3 coding DNA: TGCGCCAGCAGTGGAAGTTCGTGGGAGGCCCAGTACTTC.

The chain couples TRBV9 to TRBJ2-1; either TRBD1 or TRBD2 may supply D (5 bases each). Germline values: CDR1 SGDLS, CDR2 YYNGEE. V was shortened by 3 bases and J by 7 bases, with 14 bases between the two germline ends. The CDR3 length is 14 residues. CDR3 amino acids: CASSATTEGNEQFF. The CDR3 DNA is TGTGCCAGCAGCGCTACTACAGAGGGGAATGAGCAGTTCTTC.

V usage is TRBV5-6 and J usage is TRBJ2-3; maybe TRBD1 (6 bases). Germline CDR1 SGHDT, CDR2 YYEEEE. The CDR3 covers 15 residues. Trimming pared 7 bases from V and 1 base from J, leaving 16 bases between. CDR3 bases: TGTGCCAGCCACCGCCGGGGACACCGCACAGATACGCAGTATTTT. Translating gives CASHRRGHRTDTQYF.

This clonotype was counted only a few times. This rearrangement joins TRBV7-9 to TRBJ2-5; D remains unclear. With the DNA end fitting TRBJ2-7 better, the J assignment may be wrong. The CDR3 loop spans 14 amino acids. Per germline, CDR1 SEHNR and CDR2 FQNEAQ (reference sequence). Written as DNA, the CDR3 is TGTGCCAGCAGCTTGGACGGAGTCTCCTACGAGCAGTACTTC. As protein: CASSLDGVSYEQYF.

The rearrangement links TRBV12-3 or TRBV12-4 to TRBJ2-2; tentative D call: TRBD1 (6 bases). Between the trimmed V and J ends, which lost 3 bases and 7 bases, there was a span of 15 bases. CDR3 length: 15 residues. CDR3 sequence reads: CASSLGRGRDGELFF. CDR3 nucleotides: TGTGCCAGCAGTTTGGGCAGGGGACGAGACGGGGAGCTGTTTTTT.

The V gene is TRBV12-3 or TRBV12-4, the J gene TRBJ1-6; D possibly corresponds to TRBD1 (5 bases). The V gene lost 6 bases and the J gene lost 6 bases, with 12 bases spanning the gap. CDR3 length: 14 amino acids. CDR3 DNA: TGTGCCAGCAGCCCCGAGGGGCCTAATTCACCCCTCCACTTT. This gives the protein CASSPEGPNSPLHF.

The gene calls are TRBV5-1 and TRBJ2-1; the match to TRBD2 covers 7 bases. Germline loops: CDR1 SGHRS, CDR2 YFSETQ. The ends lost 0 bases at V and 4 bases at J; junction bases unmatched: 7. This CDR3 comprises 16 residues. The CDR3 nucleotides read TGCGCCAGCAGCTTGGTTGCGGGAGTGGTGTACAATGAGCAGTTCTTC. Protein: CASSLVAGVVYNEQFF.

Concerning this clonotype itself: At one end, the junction sequence differs from germline, possibly due to a read error. The chain couples TRBV5-1 to TRBJ1-1, with TRBD1 identical over 7 bases. Looked up from germline, CDR1 is SGHRS and CDR2 is YFSETQ. The CDR3 is 13 amino acids. The CDR3 DNA sequence: TGCGACAGCAGCAAACAGGGGTTCACTGAAGCTTTCTTT. This sequence encodes CDSSKQGFTEAFF.

This chain uses TRBV20-1 with TRBJ1-2, with D unclear. In germline, CDR1 is DFQATT, CDR2 SNEGSKA (reference sequence). Between the trimmed V and J ends, which lost 2 bases and 3 bases, there was a span of 10 bases. The CDR3 is 13 residues long. The chain's CDR3 is CSARSGEDYGYTF. The CDR3 nucleotides read TGCAGTGCTAGATCCGGGGAGGACTATGGCTACACCTTC.

On this clonotype: Relative to the germline gene, one junction end is altered; a read error may explain this. The chain couples TRBV7-9 to TRBJ1-2, with 7 bases fitting TRBD1. This CDR3 comprises 14 residues. Looked up from germline, CDR1 is SEHNR and CDR2 is FQNEAQ (reference sequence). This CDR3 is CAGSRQGVGYGYTF. In DNA form, the CDR3 reads TGTGCCGGCAGCCGACAGGGAGTAGGCTATGGCTACACCTTC.

The V gene is TRBV25-1, the J gene TRBJ2-1; 8 bases match TRBD2. Germline V lookup: CDR1 MGHDK, CDR2 SYGVNS. V dropped 2 bases and J dropped 6; count of bases not matched to a gene: 12. CDR3 length: 17 residues. CDR3 sequence reads: CASSEPQERGTTNEQFF. The DNA of the CDR3 is TGTGCCAGCAGTGAACCTCAGGAGCGGGGGACAACCAATGAGCAGTTCTTC.

This clonotype came up a few times. This chain joins TRBV29-1 and TRBJ1-1, with 7 bases aligning to TRBD1. Germline assignment: CDR1 SQVTM and CDR2 ANQGSEA. CDR3 length: 15 amino acids. Trimming took 1 base from V and 3 from J; bases not matched to a gene: 8. CDR3: CSVEGQGGRYTEAFF. CDR3 bases: TGCAGCGTTGAAGGCCAGGGGGGGCGGTACACTGAAGCTTTCTTT.